This T cell receptor (beta chain) was recorded in a study of PD-L1 blockade in urothelial cancer. About the research overall: It was at some point between 2012 and 2014 that patients started atezolizumab at 1,200 mg intravenously every 3 weeks.

This clone appeared once. Between the trimmed V and J ends, which lost 5 bases and 13 bases, there was a span of 18 bases. CDR1 MNHNS and CDR2 SASEGT come from the germline V gene. The CDR3 has 13 residues. Time point in this sample: peripheral blood 6 weeks after treatment start. Patient sample counts ranged from 1 to 8, pretreatment and on-treatment. This table comes from immunoSEQ multiplex PCR, and its TCRdb copy is limited to in-frame clones, with some not included. The profile shows some 41,000 clones, approximately 84% of them singletons. The J gene is TRBJ2-1, the V gene TRBV6-1; D may be TRBD2 (5 bases). The source was PBMCs, collected around atezolizumab (anti-PD-L1) treatment. This sequence was found in a man between 65 and 85 years old with urothelial cancer. CDR3 nucleotides: TGTGCCAGCAGTACCTCCGGGGTACTACACCAGTTCTTC. Translating gives CASSTSGVLHQFF.